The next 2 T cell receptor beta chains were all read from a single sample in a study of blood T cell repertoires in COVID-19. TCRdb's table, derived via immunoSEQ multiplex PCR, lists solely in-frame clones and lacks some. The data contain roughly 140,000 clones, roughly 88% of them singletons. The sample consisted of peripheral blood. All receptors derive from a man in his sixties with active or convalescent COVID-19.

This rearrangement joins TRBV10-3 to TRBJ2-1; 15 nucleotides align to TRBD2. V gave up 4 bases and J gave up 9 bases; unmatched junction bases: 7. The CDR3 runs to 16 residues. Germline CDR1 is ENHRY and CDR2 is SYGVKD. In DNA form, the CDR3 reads TGTGCCATCAGTGCGGGACTAGCGGGGGGTGTTATTGAGCAGTTCTTC. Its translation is CAISAGLAGGVIEQFF.

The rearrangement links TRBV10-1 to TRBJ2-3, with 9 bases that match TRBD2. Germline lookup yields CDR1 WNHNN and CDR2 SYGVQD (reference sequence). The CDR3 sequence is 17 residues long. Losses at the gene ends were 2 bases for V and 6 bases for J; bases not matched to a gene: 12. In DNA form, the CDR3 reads TGCGCCAGCAGTGAGGGGCTAGCGGGAACCGGATTGGATACGCAGTATTTT. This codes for CASSEGLAGTGLDTQYF.